The rows below give T cell receptor beta chains drawn from one sample of a study of patients with pleural tuberculosis. One entry per CDR3 protein results from TCRdb running MiXCR on the reads. The data hold tens of thousands of distinct CDR3 sequences, with about 6.8% observed a single time. The receptor set was obtained from a human donor with pleural tuberculosis. Each CDR3 is given with its conserved first and last residue. The D gene is left open where the match is weak. For some rows the clone size is stated as once, few or many, or as a class when expanded; others skip it.

TGTGCCAGCAGAATAAAATCCGGGACAGTCTCCTACGAGCAGTACTTC	CASRIKSGTVSYEQYF	TRBV25-1	TRBJ2-7	many	TRBD1
TGTGCCAGCAGCCAAGCCCATGTCGGCGGGAAGACCCAGTACTTC	CASSQAHVGGKTQYF	TRBV3-1	TRBJ2-5	NA	NA
TGTGCCAGCAAGGGCAGGGCCTACGAGCAGTACTTC	CASKGRAYEQYF	TRBV2	TRBJ2-7	few	NA
TGTGCCAGCAGTTTAGTCCAGTCCCAAGAGACCCAGTACTTC	CASSLVQSQETQYF	TRBV12-3/TRBV12-4	TRBJ2-5	few	NA
TGCAGTGCCTTAAGCGGGAGTAAGGGTGAGCAGTTCTTC	CSALSGSKGEQFF	TRBV20-1	TRBJ2-1	many	TRBD2
TGTGCCAGCAGTCGCAACAATGAGCAGTTCTTC	CASSRNNEQFF	TRBV6-1	TRBJ2-1	many	NA
TGTGCCACCACCCCGGGCGGGAAGGGGAATGAGCAGTTCTTC	CATTPGGKGNEQFF	TRBV15	TRBJ2-1	many	NA
TGTGCCAGCAGTTTCCGCGGAGGGGCTTATTGGAACACTGAAGCTTTCTTT	CASSFRGGAYWNTEAFF	TRBV12-3/TRBV12-4	TRBJ1-1	many	NA
TGTGCCAGCAGCTCAACGGGACAGGCAAATGAAAAACTGTTTTTT	CASSSTGQANEKLFF	TRBV7-6	TRBJ1-4	many	TRBD1
TGTGCCAGTAGTAGGGCTAGCGGGAGTTTTTACAATGAGCAGTTCTTC	CASSRASGSFYNEQFF	TRBV19	TRBJ2-1	NA	TRBD2
TGTGCCAGCAGGGGGACAGGGGGCCATGGCTACACCTTC	CASRGTGGHGYTF	TRBV6-1	TRBJ1-2	many	TRBD1
TGTGCCAGCAGTTACTTGGACACCGGGGAGCTGTTTTTT	CASSYLDTGELFF	TRBV6-2/TRBV6-3	TRBJ2-2	many	NA
TGTGCCAGCAGTGAGGGACTAGCGGGGGCTCAGTTCTTC	CASSEGLAGAQFF	TRBV27	TRBJ2-1	many	TRBD2
TGCAGTGCTCGACCGCCTAGCGGGAGCGGGTACAATGAGCAGTTCTTC	CSARPPSGSGYNEQFF	TRBV20-1	TRBJ2-1	medium-sized	TRBD2
TGTGCCAGCATCAATTCGGGACTTTTCAACTATGGCTACACCTTC	CASINSGLFNYGYTF	TRBV28	TRBJ1-2	many	NA
TGTGCCAGCAGTTCGGGGCAGGGGGCAGACGGCTACACCTTC	CASSSGQGADGYTF	TRBV27	TRBJ1-2	many	TRBD1
TGTGCCAGCAGTTTTGCCGGCAATCAGCCCCAGCATTTT	CASSFAGNQPQHF	TRBV27	TRBJ1-5	many	NA
TGCGCCAGCAGCGAAGGCGGACAGTACCAAGAGACCCAGTACTTC	CASSEGGQYQETQYF	TRBV4-1	TRBJ2-5	many	NA
TGTGCCAGCAGTGAAGCAGCCCGACACGTCGAGTTCTTC	CASSEAARHVEFF	TRBV2	TRBJ2-1	many	NA
TGCAGTGCTAGAGTTGGCGGGAGCATACAAGAGACCCAGTACTTC	CSARVGGSIQETQYF	TRBV20-1	TRBJ2-5	many	TRBD2
TGCGCCAGCAGCCAAGGACATTCCCAAGAGACCCAGTACTTC	CASSQGHSQETQYF	TRBV4-1	TRBJ2-5	many	NA
TGCGCCAGCAGTGTTCGACCGATTGATGACTATAATTCACCCCTCCACTTT	CASSVRPIDDYNSPLHF	TRBV23-1	TRBJ1-6	many	NA
TGTGCCAGCAGCCTCGAAGAGACAGGGCGGACTGAAGCTTTCTTT	CASSLEETGRTEAFF	TRBV4-2	TRBJ1-1	many	TRBD1
TGTGCCAGCAGCTTGAGGGACAGGGGGTCAGATACGCAGTATTTT	CASSLRDRGSDTQYF	TRBV5-4	TRBJ2-3	many	TRBD1
TGTGCCAGCAGCTTAGGGGGTCTCTATGGCTACACCTTC	CASSLGGLYGYTF	TRBV11-1	TRBJ1-2	many	NA
TGTGCCAGTAGTATGGGCTCACGATCGGGCTCCTACAATGAGCAGTTCTTC	CASSMGSRSGSYNEQFF	TRBV19	TRBJ2-1	many	NA
TGTGCCAGCAGTTCCCGCAGGGGCGATGCAGATACGCAGTATTTT	CASSSRRGDADTQYF	TRBV12-3/TRBV12-4	TRBJ2-3	many	NA
TGTGCCAGCAGCCCGTCCCGGGACGGCACAGATACGCAGTATTTT	CASSPSRDGTDTQYF	TRBV3-1	TRBJ2-3	many	NA
TGTGCCAGCAGTCTTGACAGGGGAAACTATGGCTACACCTTC	CASSLDRGNYGYTF	TRBV2	TRBJ1-2	many	TRBD1
TGTGCCAGCAACGAAGTAGGTGGGGAGCTGTTTTTT	CASNEVGGELFF	TRBV5-4	TRBJ2-2	few	NA
TGTGCCAGCAGCCCGAGAACTGAGCAGTTCTTC	CASSPRTEQFF	TRBV7-9	TRBJ2-1	many	NA
TGTGCCAGCAGCTATAGGAGGGACAGTTGGTACAATGAGCAGTTCTTC	CASSYRRDSWYNEQFF	TRBV5-6	TRBJ2-1	few	NA
TGTGCCAGCAGTCTACTTGGGGTCATGAACACTGAAGCTTTCTTT	CASSLLGVMNTEAFF	TRBV12-3/TRBV12-4	TRBJ1-1	many	NA
TGCGCCAGCAGCCAGGGACAGAGCTCCTACAATGAGCAGTTCTTC	CASSQGQSSYNEQFF	TRBV4-1	TRBJ2-1	many	TRBD1
TGTGCCAGCAGTTACGCTCTAGCGGACCCCTACGAGCAGTACTTC	CASSYALADPYEQYF	TRBV6-2/TRBV6-3	TRBJ2-7	many	TRBD2
TGTGCCAGCAGCGCGGGCCTCAGGACCGAAAAACTGTTTTTT	CASSAGLRTEKLFF	TRBV11-1	TRBJ1-4	many	NA
TGTGCCAGCAGCCAAGATTTAGGACGCCTTCTCCACTTT	CASSQDLGRLLHF	TRBV3-1	TRBJ1-6	NA	NA
TGTGCCATCAGTGAGTTGGCAGGAGGCTCACCCCTCCACTTT	CAISELAGGSPLHF	TRBV10-3	TRBJ1-6	many	NA
TGTGCCAGCAGCGCCCAGGGTATCAGCACTGAAGCTTTCTTT	CASSAQGISTEAFF	TRBV11-2	TRBJ1-1	many	NA
TGTGCCAGCAGCTTAGGCCATAGCAATCAGCCCCAGCATTTT	CASSLGHSNQPQHF	TRBV11-1	TRBJ1-5	many	NA
TGTGCCAGCAGTAAAAGCGTGAGCTCCTACAATGAGCAGTTCTTC	CASSKSVSSYNEQFF	TRBV6-1	TRBJ2-1	many	NA
TGTGCCAGCAGTGAAGGCCCGGGGGGGTCCTCTGGAAACACCATATATTTT	CASSEGPGGSSGNTIYF	TRBV2	TRBJ1-3	many	NA